Here is one T cell receptor (beta chain) with its context. Its antigen is currently not known. No qualities accompany the bases; no much larger clone lies one base away. The cohort comprised approximately 700 healthy bone marrow donors. All cohort members were sampled while nominally healthy, although unrecorded immune exposures were likely present. The donor tested CMV seronegative, placing the donor among the 350 or so seronegative members of the cohort. A peripheral blood sample was provided by each donor, and peripheral blood mononuclear cells were used for TCR beta sequencing. The Qiagen DNeasy Blood Extraction Kit was used to extract genomic DNA from the blood cell samples. The data stem from a study of cytomegalovirus exposure and HLA in healthy donors (dated 2017 in TCRdb). Background on the whole study: According to an earlier analysis of 450 to 650 of the donors, roughly 180 million T cells yielded some 110 million unique TCR beta sequences and less than 300 Gb of sequence data. Roughly 300 gigabases of sequencing data and 78 million or so unique TCR sequences were included in an early release covering about 700 HLA-typed donors. Among the 398 genotyped donors, around 79% belonged to the genetic ancestry cluster associated with self-reported Caucasian donors. The study was designed to test whether signatures of past pathogen exposure could be identified by cataloging public T cell receptors. Using immunosequencing, the study profiled T cell repertoires from around 670 subjects and related those repertoires to cytomegalovirus serostatus. In addition to the first cohort of approximately 650 subjects, a separate validation cohort of 130 or so different subjects was used. To predict cytomegalovirus infection status, the study brought together high-throughput TCR immunosequencing, statistical association of individual TCRs with disease status, and machine learning. To study patterns of TCR occurrence, a later analysis re-analyzed previously published TCR beta repertoires from around 660 donors and added high-resolution HLA genotyping. The later analysis used no new phenotypic data to find candidate immune exposures, relying instead on TCR beta sequences and their occurrence across donors. An earlier analysis of approximately 640 of the donors applied high-throughput TCR beta sequencing to assess whether each TCR beta V gene segment acted as functional or pseudogenic. Donor age, sex, ethnicity and CMV serostatus were collected together with the repertoire data. In a later genetic analysis, genome-wide SNP genotypes for about 55% of the roughly 670 donors were used, and that subset was treated as a discovery cohort. All discovery cohort repertoires had been generated on a single sequencing platform. HLA typing included class I and class II loci at four-digit resolution. The number of donors typed differed by locus, with about 629-630 for A, B, C, DRB1 and DQB1, around 520 for DQA1, over 600 for DPA1, and about 450 for DPB1. Roughly 5 DR-DQ haplotypes were handled as single units for association and clustering, since linkage in the cohort was strong. Across 398 genotyped donors of the cohort, an average of about 240,000 unique TCR beta nucleotide sequences per donor were sequenced, and about a sixth of those sequences were non-productive.

Measured from the cysteine to the phenylalanine, the CDR3 is 15 residues long. Only CDR3 DNA remains: 45 bases, in frame from the first base. The V and J ends are trimmed by 8 bases and 5 bases, leaving 19 bases between them. Taken from the germline V gene, the CDR1 and CDR2 loops are MNHNS and SASEGT. The investigation overall reported the following: When HLA alleles, especially DR and DQ, strongly co-occurred, attributing TCR associations to individual alleles was difficult. According to a later analysis, TCR association rates differed among HLA loci, with DRB1 alleles showing the most associated TCRs and HLA-C alleles showing the fewest. Because counts were too low, some 17 rarely observed V segments, including chromosome 9 orphons, were left out of the earlier analysis of 587 of the donors. A further reported finding was that TCR beta sequences accurately predicted the HLA-A and HLA-B alleles for most subjects in the first cohort. The classifier was reported to diagnose cytomegalovirus status with high specificity and sensitivity in both the original cohort and the validation cohort. A later analysis reported that several top co-occurrence clusters appeared linked to parvovirus B19, influenza, CMV and Epstein-Barr virus. While some public TCRs were present in many individuals, most TCR sequences turned up only very rarely across donors. V-gene and J-gene trimming of TCR beta chains was associated with a missense DCLRE1C variant in a later genetic analysis, and the association was replicated in an independent cohort. Specific HLA alleles were associated with 16,951 TCR beta sequences at a false discovery rate of 0.05 in a later analysis. Roughly uniform sequencing depth across donors was assumed in presence/absence analyses, although this assumption may not hold. The study listed around 160 TCR beta chains as associated with cytomegalovirus. Linkage disequilibrium might explain the correlated functional status among segregating V segments, but an unknown experimental factor could not be ruled out. A later analysis found that most CMV-associated TCR beta chains appeared HLA-restricted, with HLA associations seemingly driven largely by CMV exposure. Broadly in line with IMGT annotations, most TCR beta V segments showed up in productive rearrangements about 90% or about 30% of the time in an earlier analysis of several hundred of the donors. For the cohort, immune exposure information was limited to CMV serostatus. The authors suggested that the approach could potentially be extended to other disease states and immunological phenotypes. A cluster of highly shared sequence variants was judged likely to be a technical artifact of the sequencing pipeline. Because some donors lacked HLA typing at each locus, the association tests relied only on the typed subset. Compared with the roughly 670-donor mean, donors in an Asian-associated ancestry cluster had fewer N-insertions in productive TCRs, according to a later genetic analysis. In vitro tests confirmed that a few of the cytomegalovirus-associated TCR beta chains recognize cytomegalovirus antigens. In a later analysis, HLA-associated TCR beta chains were found to be more clonally expanded and to have lower generation probabilities than equally common non-associated chains. This cohort had only TCR beta chains sequenced, and the lack of alpha or paired-chain data limited which features could be detected. Some IMGT-functional V segments, including TRBV6-2 and TRBV6-3, could not be told apart with the 87-base-pair reads, so those segments were excluded.

Receptors were amplified or captured by the immunoSEQ multiplex PCR assay. The multiplex PCR relied on a mix of 60 forward primers for TCR Vbeta segments and 13 reverse primers for TCR Jbeta segments. The CDR3 region of rearranged TCR beta genes was amplified from genomic DNA by a multiplex PCR assay. Amplified TCR beta libraries were sequenced as 87-base-pair reads on the Illumina HiSeq System. The authors processed their data as follows. A later analysis counted approximately 74 million unique TCR beta chains across the 650 to 700 repertoires, and 10 million to 12 million of these chains were shared by at least two donors. Raw reads were error-corrected and collapsed into unique sequences with a nearest-neighbor algorithm that merged closely related sequences to remove PCR and sequencing errors. V, D and J gene segments were assigned by aligning CDR3 sequences to IMGT reference sequences. Each retained sequence needed at least a six-nucleotide match to both a V gene segment and a J gene segment. A rearrangement was called productive if the CDR3 had no stop codons and remained in frame with V and J, and every other rearrangement was called non-productive. CDR3 was defined by IMGT convention, running from the second conserved V-encoded cysteine to the conserved J-encoded phenylalanine. The earlier analysis of a few hundred of the donors excluded sequences that lacked an unambiguous match to a single V gene segment. An earlier analysis of 587 of the donors classified V segments as functional when productive rearrangements were above 56.7% and as segregating when the standard deviation between donors was above 5%. A statistical classification framework was built for diagnosing cytomegalovirus status from the catalog of TCR beta chain sequences. V and J gene assignment, in a later analysis, came from comparing TCR nucleotide sequences with IMGT/GENE-DB human TR gene sequences. A later analysis assigned CDR3 sequences and most-parsimonious VDJ recombination scenarios with the TCRdist pipeline. In a later analysis, each TCR beta chain was defined by its CDR3 amino acid sequence together with its V-gene family, and reads lacking a unique V-gene family were excluded. As a way to deal with suspected cross-contamination and a sequencing artifact, a later analysis dropped more than 500 nucleotide sequences that were highly shared and had low generation probability. In a later analysis, a clonal expansion index was calculated for each public chain from normalized within-repertoire ranks of inferred template counts. In a later analysis, generation probabilities were computed using a VDJ recombination model fitted to out-of-frame rearrangements, and the results were checked against IGoR. In a later analysis, TCR-TCR, TCR-HLA and TCR-CMV co-occurrence was scored with hypergeometric tests, and a repertoire-size bias correction was applied to TCR pairs. To estimate false discovery rates, a later analysis permuted the HLA or CMV assignments 20 times. In a later analysis, co-occurring TCRs were grouped with DBSCAN, and TCRdist sequence similarity was added when clustering was performed within HLA-allele-positive subsets. For co-occurrence clustering, repertoires with fewer than 30,000 or more than 120,000 public chains were excluded, along with roughly five repertoires with anomalous nucleotide sharing. In TCRdb, the immuneACCESS table is reduced to in-frame sequences with V and J assigned. These tables do not hold every clone; where another copy was compared, an unresolved V gene accounts for under half, and the others remain unexplained. V and J calls and clone size are given by that table; D and trimming were obtained from the DNA. This sample lists 60,000 to 80,000 clones; about 77% were detected once. The ten most abundant clones make up about 4.9% of the sample.

The specimen was PBMCs. This receptor was taken from a woman in her twenties or thirties in good health and CMV-seronegative. The chain joins TRBV6-1 to TRBJ1-5, and the D gene may be TRBD1, 6 bases matching. The CDR3 region has the sequence CASQRGTRVHQPQHF. Read as DNA, the sequence is TGTGCCAGCCAGAGGGGGACAAGGGTTCATCAGCCCCAGCATTTT.